This TCR beta chain was profiled in a study of T cell responses to AZD1222 COVID-19 vaccine. Points from the study as a whole: The study found Spike-specific TCR breadth and depth rose after two AZD1222 doses. At study baseline, merely six AZD1222 recipients were seropositive.

The table came from immunoSEQ multiplex PCR; TCRdb's copy has only in-frame clones and leaves some out. In the table there are about 150,000 clones, more than 75% of which are singletons. The length of the CDR3 is 16 residues. CDR1 is SGDLS and CDR2 is YYNGEE in the germline V gene. Trimming stripped 0 bases from V and 8 bases from J, with 17 bases between. Note on this clone: Its antigen is not identified.

The TCR sequence derives from an adult who received the AZD1222 COVID-19 vaccine. V is TRBV9 and J is TRBJ1-4, with a tentative D call TRBD1 (5 bases). The sample was peripheral blood, taken 28 days after the second AZD1222 dose. CDR3 in amino acids: CASSVGIDNWGEKLFF. The CDR3 DNA follows: TGTGCCAGCAGCGTAGGCATCGACAACTGGGGGGAAAAACTGTTTTTT.